One sample yielded the 17 T cell receptor beta chains listed below, sequenced in a study of blood T cell repertoires in COVID-19. The method was immunoSEQ multiplex PCR; TCRdb's version includes in-frame clones alone and lacks a portion of them. The repertoire consists of 200,000 or so clones, with 80% to 90% occurring once and the leading ten covering roughly 5%. The sample was peripheral blood. The receptors come from a woman aged 55-70 years who had recovered from COVID-19.

The chain employs TRBV9 and TRBJ2-2; D is uncertain. CDR1 and CDR2 from the germline V gene are SGDLS and YYNGEE. The CDR3 runs to 15 residues. Trimming stripped 0 bases from V and 5 bases from J, with 11 bases between. The CDR3 sequence: CASSVVSDSTGELFF. CDR3 in DNA: TGTGCCAGCAGCGTAGTTTCTGATAGTACCGGGGAGCTGTTTTTT.

This clone was picked up a small number of times. The rearrangement joins TRBV3-1 (or the pseudogene TRBV3-2) to TRBJ1-2; 7 bases map to TRBD1. The V gene end was trimmed by 3 bases and the J gene end by 7 bases; junction bases not matched to a gene: 14. Germline CDR1 is LGHDT and CDR2 is YNNKEL (reference sequence). The CDR3 length is 16 residues. CDR3 bases: TGTGCCAGCAGCCAGCGATCGACAGGGCGGTCTTCTGGCTACACCTTC. It codes for CASSQRSTGRSSGYTF.

The CDR3 nucleotides read TGTGCCAGCAGCCCCCAGTACAATGAGCAGTTCTTC. This gives the protein CASSPQYNEQFF. V and J are TRBV14 and TRBJ2-1, with D uncertain. Looked up from germline, CDR1 is SGHDN and CDR2 is FVKESK. The CDR3 is 12 amino acids. Trimming removed 4 bases from V and 4 bases from J, with 5 bases in between. Full variable domain (missing parts from reference TRBV14 and TRBJ2-1): EAGVTQFPSHSVIEKGQTVTLRCDPISGHDNLYWYRRVMGKEIKFLLHFVKESKQDESGMPNNRFLAERTGGTYSTLKVQPAELEDSGVYFCASSPQYNEQFFGPGTRLTVL.

This clone was seen a few times. The chain carries TRBV19 and TRBJ1-1; no reliable D call. Germline CDR1 is LNHDA and CDR2 is SQIVND (reference sequence). The CDR3 consists of 12 residues. The V end lost 3 bases, the J end lost 7 bases, and 9 bases lay between the germline ends. CDR3 sequence (DNA): TGTGCCAGTAGTATCCCACAAGTTGAAGCTTTCTTT. It specifies CASSIPQVEAFF. Using reference TRBV19 and TRBJ1-1 for the parts outside the CDR3, the full variable domain is DGGITQSPKYLFRKEGQNVTLSCEQNLNHDAMYWYRQDPGQGLRLIYYSQIVNDFQKGDIAEGYSVSREKKESFPLTVTSAQKNPTAFYLCASSIPQVEAFFGQGTRLTVV.

V usage is TRBV5-1 and J usage is TRBJ1-6, with D perhaps matching TRBD1 (5 bases). Germline V gives CDR1 SGHRS, CDR2 YFSETQ. The length of the CDR3 is 15 residues. V dropped 1 base and J dropped 5 bases, with 10 bases sitting between them. The CDR3 is CASSLTQGDNSPLHF. CDR3 DNA: TGCGCCAGCAGCTTGACCCAGGGCGATAATTCACCCCTCCACTTT.

This clone has a single count. The J gene is TRBJ2-1, the V gene TRBV9; 8 nucleotides align to TRBD2. The CDR3 extends over 20 amino acids. V was pared by 2 bases and J by 0 bases, with 16 bases of the junction left unmatched. Germline lookup yields CDR1 SGDLS and CDR2 YYNGEE. In DNA, the CDR3 is TGTGCCAGCAGCGTTAGTGTGGGCCATAGCGGGGCGAGCTCCTACAATGAGCAGTTCTTC. Its protein product is CASSVSVGHSGASSYNEQFF.

This chain uses TRBV11-2 with TRBJ1-2; the match to TRBD1 covers 9 bases. The CDR3 is made up of 14 amino acids. Germline lookup yields CDR1 SGHAT and CDR2 FQNNGV. V dropped 2 bases and J dropped 6; count of bases not matched to a gene: 4. The CDR3, as DNA: TGTGCCAGCAGCTTACAGAGGACAGGGGATGGCTACACCTTC. As protein: CASSLQRTGDGYTF. Together with reference TRBV11-2 and TRBJ1-2, the CDR3 gives the full variable domain: EAGVAQSPRYKIIEKRQSVAFWCNPISGHATLYWYQQILGQGPKLLIQFQNNGVVDDSQLPKDRFSAERLKGVDSTLKIQPAKLEDSAVYLCASSLQRTGDGYTFGSGTRLTVV.

This clone has a single count. This chain joins TRBV19 and TRBJ1-2, with D unclear. CDR3 length: 11 amino acids. Per the germline V gene, CDR1 is LNHDA and CDR2 is SQIVND (reference sequence). Trimming removed 9 bases from V and 4 bases from J, with 9 bases in between. The CDR3 DNA sequence: TGTGCCAGCCAAAGCTTCTATGGCTACACCTTC. Protein: CASQSFYGYTF. Full variable domain (outside the CDR3, taken from reference TRBV19 and TRBJ1-2): DGGITQSPKYLFRKEGQNVTLSCEQNLNHDAMYWYRQDPGQGLRLIYYSQIVNDFQKGDIAEGYSVSREKKESFPLTVTSAQKNPTAFYLCASQSFYGYTFGSGTRLTVV.

This clone showed up just once. An end of the junction does not agree with germline; a read error may underlie this. Different DNA sequences within this sample yield the same CDR3. This sequence joins TRBV2 and TRBJ2-7; D not resolved. This CDR3 is 14 amino acids long. Germline CDR1 SNHLY, CDR2 FYNNEI. The CDR3 region is CASSDEQLSYEQYF. Here the CDR3 DNA reads TGTGCCAGCAGTGACGAACAGTTATCCTACGAGCAGTATTTC.

The V call is TRBV6-5, the J call TRBJ1-1; 7 bases are shared with TRBD1. CDR3 length equals 14 residues. Trimming took 6 bases from V and 4 from J; bases not matched to a gene: 8. Germline loops: CDR1 MNHEY, CDR2 SVGAGI. The CDR3 DNA sequence: TGTGCCAGCAGCTTAACAGGGGTGAGCACTGAAGCTTTCTTT. Its translation: CASSLTGVSTEAFF.

The chain employs TRBV2 and TRBJ2-6; D not resolved. Germline assignment: CDR1 SNHLY and CDR2 FYNNEI. CDR3 size: 13 residues. V shed 4 bases and J shed 3 bases, with 4 bases lying between them. As DNA, the CDR3 is TGTGCCAGCAGTGTGTATGGGGCCAACGTCCTGACTTTC. Encoded protein: CASSVYGANVLTF.

V is TRBV19 and J is TRBJ2-1; the match to TRBD1 covers 8 bases. Trimming removed 6 bases from V and 7 bases from J; junction bases left unmatched: 2. The CDR3 spans 12 residues. CDR1 is LNHDA, CDR2 SQIVND, per germline (reference sequence). CDR3: CASRGQGNEQFF. DNA for the CDR3: TGTGCCAGTAGAGGACAGGGTAATGAGCAGTTCTTC.

The chain has TRBV30 and TRBJ1-6; the D gene is possibly TRBD1 (5 bases). This CDR3 is built from 14 residues. CDR1 is GTSNPN and CDR2 is SVGIG in the germline V gene (reference sequence). Trimming took off 0 bases at V and 5 bases at J, with 8 bases between the two ends. CDR3 amino acids: CAWSVGQDNSPLHF. The CDR3 DNA sequence: TGTGCCTGGAGTGTGGGGCAGGATAATTCACCCCTCCACTTT.

The chain joins TRBV19 to TRBJ1-5; 7 nucleotides line up with TRBD1. Germline lookup yields CDR1 LNHDA and CDR2 SQIVND (reference sequence). The CDR3 runs 16 residues. Germline trimming cut 3 bases from V and 3 bases from J; bases unmatched to any gene: 8. CDR3 in amino acids: CASSIGRDSSNQPQHF. Here the CDR3 DNA reads TGTGCCAGTAGTATCGGCCGGGACAGTTCCAATCAGCCCCAGCATTTT.

CDR3 sequence: CASSEAGGRPGNTIYF. The CDR3 DNA is TGTGCCAGCAGTGAGGCGGGCGGCCGGCCTGGAAACACCATATATTTT. The rearrangement uses TRBV6-1 and TRBJ1-3; D remains ambiguous. The germline CDR1 and CDR2 sequences are MNHNS and SASEGT. V gave up 3 bases and J gave up 2 bases, with 14 bases separating them. This CDR3 region has 16 residues.

The rearrangement links TRBV7-3 to TRBJ2-5; 7 bases are shared with TRBD1. Germline V gene sequence: CDR1 SGHTA, CDR2 FQGTGA. The J segment lost 4 bases and the V segment lost 5 bases, leaving 4 bases of the junction unmatched. The CDR3 runs to 13 residues. The CDR3: CASSPGQLETQYF. The DNA for the CDR3 is TGTGCCAGCAGCCCGGGACAGTTAGAGACCCAGTACTTC.

The CDR3 region has the DNA TGTGCCAGCAGCCAGGACGGGGCTAACTATGGCTACACCTTC. Its protein is CASSQDGANYGYTF. The chain carries TRBV6-5 and TRBJ1-2; D gene ambiguous. V shed 6 bases and J shed 0 bases, with 11 bases lying between them. The CDR3 extends over 14 amino acids. CDR1 and CDR2 (germline): MNHEY, SVGAGI.